Following are 4 T cell receptor beta chains from one sample sequenced in a study of shared clonotypes between healthy human individuals. The assay was immunoSEQ multiplex PCR, and TCRdb's table has in-frame clones only and misses some. The sample yields over 300,000 clones, 87% seen once. The sample comprised memory CD8+ T cells sorted from blood. Subset denoted: CD45RO+ cells pooled with CCR7-negative TemRA cells. All receptors come from a man between 18 and 29 years old in good health.

The genes are TRBV6-5 and TRBJ2-5, with unresolved D. Trimming left V 4 bases short and J 4 bases short, with 7 bases between. CDR3 length equals 12 residues. CDR1 is MNHEY and CDR2 is SVGAGI in the germline V gene. CDR3 nucleotides: TGTGCCAGCAGTTTGTATGGAGAGACCCAGTACTTC. This encodes CASSLYGETQYF.

The chain combines TRBV7-9 with TRBJ2-3, with D possibly TRBD1 on 6 matching bases. The CDR3 is 14 amino acids. CDR1 and CDR2 (germline): SEHNR, FQNEAQ (reference sequence). V dropped 2 bases and J dropped 5 bases, with 11 bases sitting between them. In DNA form, the CDR3 reads TGTGCCAGCAGCTTACCACAGGGAAGAGATACGCAGTATTTT. Encoded protein: CASSLPQGRDTQYF.

The V call is TRBV6-1, the J call TRBJ2-7; the match to TRBD1 covers 7 bases. Germline trimming cut 3 bases from V and 6 bases from J; bases unmatched to any gene: 5. This CDR3 comprises 13 residues. CDR1 MNHNS and CDR2 SASEGT come from the germline V gene. The CDR3 loop is CASSESRGLEQYF. The CDR3 DNA is TGTGCCAGCAGTGAGAGTAGGGGGCTCGAGCAGTACTTC.

V usage is TRBV13 and J usage is TRBJ2-7; maybe TRBD1 (6 bases). V was pared by 6 bases and J by 0 bases, with 15 bases between. The CDR3 consists of 15 residues. Germline V gene lookup returns CDR1 PRHDT and CDR2 FYEKMQ (reference sequence). As DNA, the CDR3 is TGTGCCAGCAGTTGGGCGATCAGGGGCTCCTACGAGCAGTACTTC. Translated: CASSWAIRGSYEQYF.